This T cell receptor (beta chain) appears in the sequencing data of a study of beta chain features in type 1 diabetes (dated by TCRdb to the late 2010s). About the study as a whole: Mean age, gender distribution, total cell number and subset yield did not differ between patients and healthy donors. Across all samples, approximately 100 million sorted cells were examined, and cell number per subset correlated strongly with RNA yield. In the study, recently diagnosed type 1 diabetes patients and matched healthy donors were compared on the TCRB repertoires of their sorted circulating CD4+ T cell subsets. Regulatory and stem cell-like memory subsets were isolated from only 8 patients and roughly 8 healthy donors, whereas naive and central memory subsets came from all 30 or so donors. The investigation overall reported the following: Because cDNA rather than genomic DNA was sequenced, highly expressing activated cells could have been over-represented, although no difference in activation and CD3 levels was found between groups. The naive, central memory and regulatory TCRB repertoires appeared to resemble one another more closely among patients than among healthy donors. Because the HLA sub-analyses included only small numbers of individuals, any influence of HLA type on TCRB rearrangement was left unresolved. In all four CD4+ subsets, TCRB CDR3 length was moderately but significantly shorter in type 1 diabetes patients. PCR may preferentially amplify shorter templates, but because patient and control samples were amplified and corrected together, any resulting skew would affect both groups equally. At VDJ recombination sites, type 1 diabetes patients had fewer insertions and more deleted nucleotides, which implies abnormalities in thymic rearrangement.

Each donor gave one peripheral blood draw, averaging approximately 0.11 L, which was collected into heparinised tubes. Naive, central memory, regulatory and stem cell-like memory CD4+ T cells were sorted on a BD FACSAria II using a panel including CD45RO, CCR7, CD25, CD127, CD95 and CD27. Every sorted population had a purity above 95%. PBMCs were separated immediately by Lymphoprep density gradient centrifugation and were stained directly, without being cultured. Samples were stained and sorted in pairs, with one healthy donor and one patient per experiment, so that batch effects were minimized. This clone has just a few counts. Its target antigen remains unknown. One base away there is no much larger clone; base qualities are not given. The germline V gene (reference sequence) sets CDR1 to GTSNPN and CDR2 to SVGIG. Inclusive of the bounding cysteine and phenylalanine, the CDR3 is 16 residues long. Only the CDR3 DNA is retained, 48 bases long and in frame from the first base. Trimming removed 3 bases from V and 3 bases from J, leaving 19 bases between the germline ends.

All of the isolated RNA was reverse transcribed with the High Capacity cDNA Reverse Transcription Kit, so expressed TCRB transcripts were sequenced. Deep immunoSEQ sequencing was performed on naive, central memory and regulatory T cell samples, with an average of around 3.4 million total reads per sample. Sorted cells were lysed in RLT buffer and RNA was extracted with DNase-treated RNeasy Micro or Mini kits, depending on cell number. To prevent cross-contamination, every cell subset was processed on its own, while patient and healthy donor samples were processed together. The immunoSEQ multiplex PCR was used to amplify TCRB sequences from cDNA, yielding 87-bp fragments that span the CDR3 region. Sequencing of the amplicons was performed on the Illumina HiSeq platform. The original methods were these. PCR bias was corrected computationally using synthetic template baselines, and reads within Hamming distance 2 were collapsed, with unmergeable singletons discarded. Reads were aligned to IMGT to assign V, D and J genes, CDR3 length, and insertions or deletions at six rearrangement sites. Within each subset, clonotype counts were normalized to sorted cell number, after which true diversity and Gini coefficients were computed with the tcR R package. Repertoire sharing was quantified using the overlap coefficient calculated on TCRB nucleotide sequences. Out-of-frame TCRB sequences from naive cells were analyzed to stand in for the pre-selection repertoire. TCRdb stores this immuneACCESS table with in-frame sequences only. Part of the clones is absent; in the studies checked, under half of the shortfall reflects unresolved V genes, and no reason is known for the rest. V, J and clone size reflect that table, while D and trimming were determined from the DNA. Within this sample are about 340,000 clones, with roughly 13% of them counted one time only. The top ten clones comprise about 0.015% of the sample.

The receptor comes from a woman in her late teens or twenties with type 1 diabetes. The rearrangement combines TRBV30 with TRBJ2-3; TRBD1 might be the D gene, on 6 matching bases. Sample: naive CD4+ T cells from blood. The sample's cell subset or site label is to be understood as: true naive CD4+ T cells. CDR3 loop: CAWSPLGAQGTDTQYF. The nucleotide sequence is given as TGTGCCTGGAGCCCTTTGGGGGCGCAGGGGACAGATACGCAGTATTTT.